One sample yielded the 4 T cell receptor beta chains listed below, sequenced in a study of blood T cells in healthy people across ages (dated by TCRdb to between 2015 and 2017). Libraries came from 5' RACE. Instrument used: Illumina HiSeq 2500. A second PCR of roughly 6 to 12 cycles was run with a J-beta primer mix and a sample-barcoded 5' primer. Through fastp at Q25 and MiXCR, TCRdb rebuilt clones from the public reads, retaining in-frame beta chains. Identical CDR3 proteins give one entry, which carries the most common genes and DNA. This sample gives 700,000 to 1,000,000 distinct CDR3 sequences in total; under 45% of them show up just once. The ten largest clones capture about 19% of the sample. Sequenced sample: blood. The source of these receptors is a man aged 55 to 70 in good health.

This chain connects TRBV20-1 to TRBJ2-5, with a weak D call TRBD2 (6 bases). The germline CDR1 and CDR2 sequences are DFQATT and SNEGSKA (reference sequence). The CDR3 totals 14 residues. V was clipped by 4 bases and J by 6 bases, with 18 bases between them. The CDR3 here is CSATTSSNVKTQYF. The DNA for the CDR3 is TGCAGTGCTACAACTAGCTCAAATGTGAAGACCCAGTACTTC.

The CDR3, as DNA: TGTGCCAGTAGTATAGATGGAACAGTCCCGAGCTCCTACAATGAGCAGTTCTTC. Encoded protein: CASSIDGTVPSSYNEQFF. V usage is TRBV19 and J usage is TRBJ2-1; D uncertain. The V gene lost 0 bases and the J gene lost 0 bases, with 15 bases spanning the gap. The V gene's germline CDR1 is LNHDA and CDR2 SQIVND (reference sequence). The CDR3 is made up of 18 amino acids.

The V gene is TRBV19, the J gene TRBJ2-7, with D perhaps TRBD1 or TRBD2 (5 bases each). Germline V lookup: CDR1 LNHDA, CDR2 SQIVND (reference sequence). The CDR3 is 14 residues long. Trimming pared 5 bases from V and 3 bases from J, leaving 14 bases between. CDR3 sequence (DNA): TGTGCCAGTAGTGCCCGGGGCCCCAACTACGAGCAGTACTTC. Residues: CASSARGPNYEQYF.

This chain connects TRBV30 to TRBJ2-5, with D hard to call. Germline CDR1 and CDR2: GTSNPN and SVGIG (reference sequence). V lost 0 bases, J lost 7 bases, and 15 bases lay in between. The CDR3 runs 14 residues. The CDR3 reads CAWSVSQQVLTQYF. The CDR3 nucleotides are TGTGCCTGGAGTGTTTCCCAGCAGGTCCTGACCCAGTACTTC.